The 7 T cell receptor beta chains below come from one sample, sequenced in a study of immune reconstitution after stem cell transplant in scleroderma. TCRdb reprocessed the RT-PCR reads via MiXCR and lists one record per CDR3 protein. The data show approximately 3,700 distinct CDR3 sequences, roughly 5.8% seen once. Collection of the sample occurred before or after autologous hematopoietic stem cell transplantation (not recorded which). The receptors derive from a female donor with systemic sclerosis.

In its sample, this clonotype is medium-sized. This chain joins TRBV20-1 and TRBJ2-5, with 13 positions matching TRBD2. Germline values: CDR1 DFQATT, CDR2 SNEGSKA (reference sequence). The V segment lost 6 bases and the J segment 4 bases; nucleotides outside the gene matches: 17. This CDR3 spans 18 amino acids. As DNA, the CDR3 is TGCAGTGCCCCTCCCGCCTACACTAGCGGGGGGGCACCAGAGACCCAGTACTTC. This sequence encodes CSAPPAYTSGGAPETQYF.

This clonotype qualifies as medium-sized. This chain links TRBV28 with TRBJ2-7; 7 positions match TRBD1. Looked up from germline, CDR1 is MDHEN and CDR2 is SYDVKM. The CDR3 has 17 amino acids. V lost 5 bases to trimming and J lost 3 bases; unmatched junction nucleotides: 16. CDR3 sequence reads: CASSQIGQAKRDYEQYF. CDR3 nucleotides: TGTGCCAGCAGTCAAATAGGACAGGCTAAGAGGGACTACGAGCAGTACTTC.

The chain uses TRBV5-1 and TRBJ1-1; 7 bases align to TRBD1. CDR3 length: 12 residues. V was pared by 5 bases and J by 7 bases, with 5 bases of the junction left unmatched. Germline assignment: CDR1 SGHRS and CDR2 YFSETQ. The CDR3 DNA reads TGCGCCAGCAGAAAAACAGGGGATGAAGCTTTCTTT. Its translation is CASRKTGDEAFF.

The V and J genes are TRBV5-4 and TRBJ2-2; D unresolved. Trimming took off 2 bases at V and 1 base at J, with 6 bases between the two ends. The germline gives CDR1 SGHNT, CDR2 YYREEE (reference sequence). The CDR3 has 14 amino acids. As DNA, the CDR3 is TGTGCCAGCAGCTTTTCGCTGAACACCGGGGAGCTGTTTTTT. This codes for CASSFSLNTGELFF.

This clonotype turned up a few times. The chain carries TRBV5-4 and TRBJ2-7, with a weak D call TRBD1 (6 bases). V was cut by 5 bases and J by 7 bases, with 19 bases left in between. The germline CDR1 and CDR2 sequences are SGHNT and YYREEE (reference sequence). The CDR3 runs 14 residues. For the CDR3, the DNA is TGTGCCAGCAGTCCCCGGGACAACGATCGTGAGCAGTACTTC. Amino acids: CASSPRDNDREQYF.

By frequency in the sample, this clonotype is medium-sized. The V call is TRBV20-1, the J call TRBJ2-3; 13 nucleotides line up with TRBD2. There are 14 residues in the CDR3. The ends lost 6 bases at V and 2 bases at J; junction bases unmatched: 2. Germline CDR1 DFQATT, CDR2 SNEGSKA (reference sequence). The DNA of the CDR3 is TGCAGTGCGGGACTAGCGGGGAACACAGATACGCAGTATTTT. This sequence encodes CSAGLAGNTDTQYF.

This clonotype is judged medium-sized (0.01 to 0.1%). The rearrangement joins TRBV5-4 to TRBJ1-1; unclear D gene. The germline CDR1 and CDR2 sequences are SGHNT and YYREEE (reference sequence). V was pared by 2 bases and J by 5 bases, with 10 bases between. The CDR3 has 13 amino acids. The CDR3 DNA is TGTGCCAGCAGCTTAGGAGGAGGGACTGAAGCTTTCTTT. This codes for CASSLGGGTEAFF.